The T cell receptor (beta chain) under discussion was sequenced for a study of blood T cell repertoires in COVID-19. Study-wide context: PBMCs, B-cell-depleted T cells, or T cells were the source of the cDNA or gDNA that made up the material.

TCRdb's copy holds only in-frame clones and misses some; the assay was immunoSEQ multiplex PCR. The sample holds some 140,000 clones, almost 85% seen once. V lost 1 base and J 3 bases, leaving 4 bases between the germline ends. The CDR3 loop spans 12 amino acids. This sequence joins TRBV12-3 or TRBV12-4 and TRBJ2-7, with D uncertain. This TCR was recovered from a man aged 55 to 70 with acute or convalescent COVID-19. Sample: peripheral blood. CDR3 in amino acids: CASSLVVYEQYF. The CDR3 DNA reads as TGTGCCAGCAGTTTAGTAGTCTACGAGCAGTACTTC.